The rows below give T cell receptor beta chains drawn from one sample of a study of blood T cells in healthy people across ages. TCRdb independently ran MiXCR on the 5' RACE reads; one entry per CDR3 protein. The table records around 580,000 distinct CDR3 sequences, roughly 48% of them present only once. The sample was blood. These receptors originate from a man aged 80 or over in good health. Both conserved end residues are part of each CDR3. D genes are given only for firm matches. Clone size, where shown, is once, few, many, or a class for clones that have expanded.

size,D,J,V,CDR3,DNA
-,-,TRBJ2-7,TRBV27,CASSWTGSRREQYF,TGTGCCAGCAGTTGGACGGGATCGAGACGCGAGCAGTACTTC
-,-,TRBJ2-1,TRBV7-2,CTSSLGSRVTGNEQFF,TGTACCAGCAGCTTAGGGTCGCGGGTTACGGGGAATGAGCAGTTCTTC
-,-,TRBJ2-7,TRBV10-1,CAGSERVGSYEQYF,TGCGCCGGCAGTGAGAGGGTTGGTTCCTACGAGCAGTACTTC
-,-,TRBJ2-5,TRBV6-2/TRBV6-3,CASRARATQYF,TGTGCCAGCCGAGCCCGGGCGACCCAGTACTTC
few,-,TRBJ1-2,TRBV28,CASSQSRGQTYGYTF,TGTGCCAGCAGCCAGAGCAGAGGACAGACCTATGGCTACACCTTC
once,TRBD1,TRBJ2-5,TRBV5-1,CASRGGFKETQYF,TGCGCCAGCAGAGGGGGCTTTAAGGAGACCCAGTACTTC
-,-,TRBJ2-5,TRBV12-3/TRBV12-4,CASSLAGYQETQYF,TGTGCCAGCAGTCTTGCCGGGTACCAAGAGACCCAGTACTTC
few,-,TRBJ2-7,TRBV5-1,CASSPTPDYEQYF,TGCGCCAGCAGCCCCACCCCAGACTACGAGCAGTACTTC
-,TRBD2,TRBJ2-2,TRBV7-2,CASSFQTSGTGELFF,TGTGCCAGCAGCTTCCAAACTAGCGGCACCGGGGAGCTGTTTTTT
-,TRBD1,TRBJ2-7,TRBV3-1,CASSDSGTGSHEQYF,TGTGCCAGCAGCGACTCCGGGACAGGGAGCCACGAGCAGTACTTC
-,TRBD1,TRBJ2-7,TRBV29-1,CSARQGTYEQYF,TGCAGCGCCCGACAGGGGACCTACGAGCAGTACTTC
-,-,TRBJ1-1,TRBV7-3,CASSPYGEPNTEAFF,TGTGCCAGCAGCCCCTATGGGGAGCCGAACACTGAAGCTTTCTTT
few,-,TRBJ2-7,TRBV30,CAWSVRHEQYF,TGTGCCTGGAGTGTACGGCACGAGCAGTACTTC
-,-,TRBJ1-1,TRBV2,CASSEWAGRDTEAFF,TGTGCCAGCAGTGAATGGGCGGGCCGGGACACTGAAGCTTTCTTT
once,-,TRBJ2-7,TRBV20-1,CSASAGQCEQYF,TGCAGTGCTAGTGCGGGACAGTGCGAGCAGTACTTC
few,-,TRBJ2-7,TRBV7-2,CASSASRGYEQYF,TGTGCCAGCAGCGCCTCTAGGGGCTACGAGCAGTACTTC
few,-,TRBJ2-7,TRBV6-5,CASSYSTRSGVTYEQYF,TGTGCCAGCAGTTACTCTACCCGGTCAGGGGTTACCTACGAGCAGTACTTC
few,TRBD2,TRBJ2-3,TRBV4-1,CASSQGGTSIDTQYF,TGCGCCAGCAGCCAAGGAGGGACTAGTATAGATACGCAGTATTTT
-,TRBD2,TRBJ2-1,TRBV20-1,CSATASGGPSSYNEQFF,TGCAGTGCTACCGCTAGCGGGGGCCCGAGCTCCTACAATGAGCAGTTCTTC
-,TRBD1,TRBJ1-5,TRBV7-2,CASSLGGGTGWRGPQHF,TGTGCCAGCAGCTTAGGGGGCGGGACAGGTTGGCGCGGGCCCCAGCATTTT
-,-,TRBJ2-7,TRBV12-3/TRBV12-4,CASSLGVLAYEQYF,TGTGCCAGCAGTTTGGGGGTCCTGGCCTACGAGCAGTACTTC
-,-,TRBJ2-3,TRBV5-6,CASSIPGRGGTDTQYF,TGTGCCAGCAGCATCCCGGGACGAGGGGGCACAGATACGCAGTATTTT
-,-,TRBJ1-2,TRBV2,CASIIGRAGGYTF,TGTGCCAGCATTATCGGTCGCGCGGGTGGCTACACCTTC
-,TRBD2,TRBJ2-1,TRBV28,CASSRFLSAGEFRNEQFF,TGTGCCAGCAGCCGTTTTCTGAGCGCGGGAGAGTTTCGGAATGAGCAGTTCTTC
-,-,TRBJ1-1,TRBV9,CASSVEGGDTEAFF,TGTGCCAGCAGCGTAGAGGGAGGGGACACTGAAGCTTTCTTT
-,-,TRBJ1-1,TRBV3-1,CASSYPGVGTEAFF,TGTGCCAGCAGCTACCCCGGGGTGGGCACTGAAGCTTTCTTT
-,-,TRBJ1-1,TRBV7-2,CASSLVGQARTEAFF,TGTGCCAGCAGCTTAGTTGGTCAGGCTAGGACTGAAGCTTTCTTT
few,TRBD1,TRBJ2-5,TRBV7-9,CASSPDREQETQYF,TGTGCCAGCAGCCCGGACAGGGAACAAGAGACCCAGTACTTC